A selection of T cell receptor beta chains follows, all from one sample in a study of identical twins. TCRdb re-derived calls from the 5' RACE reads in MiXCR, one entry per CDR3 protein. The sample lists roughly 190,000 distinct CDR3 sequences, 15% to 20% seen once, with 40% in the top ten. These data are also associated with another study on T cells expressing NK-cell markers.

Sequencing was done on a sample of CD8+ T cells sorted from blood. These receptors originate from a young woman in good health. Each CDR3 is given with its conserved first and last residue. The D gene is left open where the match is weak. The size entry is marked missing in some rows and otherwise reads once, few, many or a size class.

cdr3_aa cdr3_nt d_call j_call clone_size v_call
CASSLGAADTQYF TGTGCCAGCAGTTTAGGCGCCGCAGATACGCAGTATTTT - TRBJ2-3 few TRBV12-3/TRBV12-4
CASSISTGGYEQYF TGTGCCAGTAGCATCTCGACAGGGGGGTACGAGCAGTACTTC TRBD1 TRBJ2-7 few TRBV19
CASRPPGLYGYTF TGTGCCAGCAGGCCACCGGGGCTTTATGGCTACACCTTC - TRBJ1-2 - TRBV7-9
CASSSPGGQPGELFF TGTGCCAGCAGTTCGCCGGGAGGCCAACCCGGGGAGCTGTTTTTT TRBD2 TRBJ2-2 few TRBV12-3/TRBV12-4
CASTPGGYTF TGTGCCAGCACCCCCGGGGGCTACACCTTC - TRBJ1-2 - TRBV12-3/TRBV12-4
CASGDPSGRNQPQHF TGTGCTAGTGGTGACCCCTCGGGGCGCAATCAGCCCCAGCATTTT - TRBJ1-5 few TRBV12-5
CSARDRAASSYEQYF TGCAGTGCTAGAGATCGGGCGGCAAGCTCCTACGAGCAGTACTTC - TRBJ2-7 - TRBV20-1
CAWGTGLRVEEQYF TGTGCCTGGGGGACAGGGCTGAGGGTGGAGGAGCAGTACTTC TRBD1 TRBJ2-7 few TRBV30
CASSFLVKGDYGYTF TGTGCCAGCAGTTTTCTTGTGAAGGGTGACTATGGCTACACCTTC - TRBJ1-2 few TRBV12-3/TRBV12-4
CASSLHAGNNSPLHF TGCGCCAGCAGCTTGCACGCAGGGAATAATTCACCCCTCCACTTT - TRBJ1-6 - TRBV5-1
CASSKGWNTEAFF TGTGCCAGCAGCAAGGGGTGGAACACTGAAGCTTTCTTT - TRBJ1-1 few TRBV7-7
CSARRLAGGYNEQFF TGCAGTGCTAGGCGGCTAGCGGGGGGATACAATGAGCAGTTCTTC TRBD2 TRBJ2-1 few TRBV20-1
CASSVGPGDTDTQYF TGTGCCAGCAGCGTAGGTCCAGGGGACACAGATACGCAGTATTTT - TRBJ2-3 - TRBV9
CASSADRVNTEAFF TGTGCCAGCAGCGCGGACAGGGTTAACACTGAAGCTTTCTTT TRBD1 TRBJ1-1 few TRBV9
CASSLGGTDYF TGTGCCAGCAGCTTGGGTGGGACTGATTACTTC - TRBJ2-7 - TRBV5-5
CASSLYTTPSGEQYF TGTGCCAGCAGCTTATATACGACTCCATCGGGAGAGCAGTACTTC - TRBJ2-7 - TRBV7-6
CASSPRQGSTDTQYF TGTGCCAGCAGCCCGCGTCAGGGGTCGACAGATACGCAGTATTTT - TRBJ2-3 - TRBV7-9
CASVFKRTNEQFF TGCGCCAGCGTCTTCAAGCGGACCAATGAGCAGTTCTTC - TRBJ2-1 many TRBV5-1
CASSLTIGLHQETQYF TGTGCCAGCAGTTTAACTATCGGACTTCACCAAGAGACCCAGTACTTC - TRBJ2-5 many TRBV6-2/TRBV6-3
CASSWGGETQYF TGTGCCAGCAGTTGGGGTGGGGAGACCCAGTACTTC - TRBJ2-5 few TRBV27
CAWSDGEQYF TGTGCCTGGTCGGACGGCGAGCAGTACTTC - TRBJ2-7 - TRBV30
CASSPQEEKLFF TGCGCCAGCAGCCCTCAAGAGGAAAAACTGTTTTTT - TRBJ1-4 - TRBV4-1
CASSHPRQGGTEAFF TGTGCCAGCAGCCACCCCCGCCAGGGAGGGACTGAAGCTTTCTTT - TRBJ1-1 few TRBV3-1
CASSPGSPETQYF TGTGCCAGCAGCCCCGGATCCCCGGAGACCCAGTACTTC - TRBJ2-5 few TRBV9
CASSNGTVYEQFF TGTGCCAGCAGCAACGGGACGGTCTATGAGCAGTTCTTC - TRBJ2-1 - TRBV7-9
CASSVAHRGNEQFF TGTGCCAGCAGCGTAGCCCACAGGGGTAATGAGCAGTTCTTC TRBD1 TRBJ2-1 - TRBV9
CASSAGGNTGELFF TGTGCCAGCAGTGCGGGGGGGAACACCGGGGAGCTGTTTTTT TRBD2 TRBJ2-2 many TRBV6-4
CATSSTGSTDTQYF TGTGCCACCAGCTCGACAGGGAGCACAGATACGCAGTATTTT TRBD1 TRBJ2-3 few TRBV15
CASSQRGGSGRMSEQFF TGTGCCAGCAGCCAGAGGGGCGGGAGCGGGCGGATGAGTGAGCAGTTCTTC TRBD2 TRBJ2-1 many TRBV11-3